This TCR beta chain was found in a study of blood T cells in healthy people across ages. Staff drew ten milliliters of peripheral blood from each donor. Each sample had at least 6 million PBMCs isolated. Alongside a J-beta primer mix, a sample-barcoded 5' primer served in a second PCR lasting roughly 7 to 11 cycles. TCRdb independently ran MiXCR on the 5' RACE reads; one entry per CDR3 protein. The sample consists of around 940,000 distinct CDR3 sequences, roughly 51% of them appearing once. This CDR3 region has 14 residues. V dropped 2 bases and J dropped 7 bases, with 12 bases sitting between them. The sequence was collected from an older woman in good health. Sequencing was carried out using blood. The rearrangement links TRBV12-3 or TRBV12-4 to TRBJ1-5; D not certain. The CDR3, as DNA: TGTGCCAGCAGTTTAACGGGCAGACGCCAGCCCCAGCATTTT. Translation gives CASSLTGRRQPQHF.